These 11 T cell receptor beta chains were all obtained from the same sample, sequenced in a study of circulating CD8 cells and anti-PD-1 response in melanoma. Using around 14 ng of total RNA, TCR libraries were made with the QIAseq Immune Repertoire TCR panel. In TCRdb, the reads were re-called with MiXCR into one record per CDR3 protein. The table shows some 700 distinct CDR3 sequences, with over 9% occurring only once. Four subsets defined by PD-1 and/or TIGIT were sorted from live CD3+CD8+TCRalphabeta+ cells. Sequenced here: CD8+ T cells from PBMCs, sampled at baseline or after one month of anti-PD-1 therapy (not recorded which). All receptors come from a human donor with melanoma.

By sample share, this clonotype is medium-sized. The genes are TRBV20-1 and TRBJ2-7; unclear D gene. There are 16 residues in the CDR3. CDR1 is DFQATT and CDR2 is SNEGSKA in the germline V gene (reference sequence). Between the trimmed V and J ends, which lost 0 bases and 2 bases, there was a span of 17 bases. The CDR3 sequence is CSARDLLAAKTYEQYF. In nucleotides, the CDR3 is TGCAGTGCTAGAGATCTGTTGGCGGCAAAGACCTACGAGCAGTACTTC.

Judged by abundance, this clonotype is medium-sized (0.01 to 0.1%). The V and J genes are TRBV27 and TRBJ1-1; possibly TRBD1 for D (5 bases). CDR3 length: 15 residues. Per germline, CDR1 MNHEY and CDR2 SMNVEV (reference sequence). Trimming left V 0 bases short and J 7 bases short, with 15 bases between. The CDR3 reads CASSLSGSVGVEAFF. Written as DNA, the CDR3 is TGTGCCAGCAGTTTATCGGGGTCTGTGGGGGTTGAAGCTTTCTTT.

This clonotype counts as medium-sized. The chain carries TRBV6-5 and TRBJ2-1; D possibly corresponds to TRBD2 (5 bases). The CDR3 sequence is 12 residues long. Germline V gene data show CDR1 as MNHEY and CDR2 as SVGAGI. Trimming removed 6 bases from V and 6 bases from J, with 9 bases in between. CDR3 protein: CASSGERNEQFF. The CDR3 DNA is TGTGCCAGCAGCGGGGAACGCAATGAGCAGTTCTTC.

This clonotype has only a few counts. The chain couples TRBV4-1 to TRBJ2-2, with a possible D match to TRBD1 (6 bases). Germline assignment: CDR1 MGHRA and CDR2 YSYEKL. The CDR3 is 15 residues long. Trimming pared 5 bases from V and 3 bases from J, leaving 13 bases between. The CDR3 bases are TGCGCCAGCAGCAACCGGGACACATACACCGGGGAGCTGTTTTTT. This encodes CASSNRDTYTGELFF.

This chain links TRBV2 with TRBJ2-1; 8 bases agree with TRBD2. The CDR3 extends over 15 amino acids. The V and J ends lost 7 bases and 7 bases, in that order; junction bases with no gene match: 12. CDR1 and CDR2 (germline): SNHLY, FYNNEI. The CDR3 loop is CASIRRGAAPNEQFF. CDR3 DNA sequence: TGTGCCAGCATCCGGCGGGGGGCAGCCCCAAATGAGCAGTTCTTC.

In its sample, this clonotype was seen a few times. CDR3 sequence reads: CASRRTGPVEAFF. In nucleotides, the CDR3 is TGTGCCAGCAGGAGGACAGGACCGGTTGAAGCTTTCTTT. The V and J genes are TRBV7-2 and TRBJ1-1; 7 bases agree with TRBD1. After removal of 6 bases from V and 7 bases from J, the junction contained 8 bases not matched to a gene. The germline gives CDR1 SGHTA, CDR2 FQGNSA. The CDR3 runs 13 residues.

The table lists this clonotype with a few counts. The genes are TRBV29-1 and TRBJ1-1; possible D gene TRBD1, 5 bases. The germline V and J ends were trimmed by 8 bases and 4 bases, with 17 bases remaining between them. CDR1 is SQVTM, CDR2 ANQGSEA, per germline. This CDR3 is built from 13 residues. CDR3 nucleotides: TGCAGCAGCCGAGAGGGGATCGGCACTGAAGCTTTCTTT. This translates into CSSREGIGTEAFF.

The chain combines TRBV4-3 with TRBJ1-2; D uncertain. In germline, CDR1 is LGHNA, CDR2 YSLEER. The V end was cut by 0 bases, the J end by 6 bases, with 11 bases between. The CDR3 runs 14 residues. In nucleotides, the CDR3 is TGCGCCAGCAGCCAAGATTCGACATCACATGGCTACACCTTC. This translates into CASSQDSTSHGYTF.

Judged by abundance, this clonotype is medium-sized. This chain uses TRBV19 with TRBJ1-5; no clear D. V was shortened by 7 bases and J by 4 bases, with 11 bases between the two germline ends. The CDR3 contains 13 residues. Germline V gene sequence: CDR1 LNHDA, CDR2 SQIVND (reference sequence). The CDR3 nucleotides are TGTGCCAGTAACGGAGGTATTAATCAGCCCCAGCATTTT. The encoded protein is CASNGGINQPQHF.

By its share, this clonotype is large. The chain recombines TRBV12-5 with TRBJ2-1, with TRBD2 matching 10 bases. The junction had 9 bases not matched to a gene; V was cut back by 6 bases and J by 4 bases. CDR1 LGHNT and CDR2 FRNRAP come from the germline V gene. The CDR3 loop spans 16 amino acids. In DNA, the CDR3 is TGTGCTAGTGGGCCAGAGGGACTAGCGCGGTACAATGAGCAGTTCTTC. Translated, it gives CASGPEGLARYNEQFF.

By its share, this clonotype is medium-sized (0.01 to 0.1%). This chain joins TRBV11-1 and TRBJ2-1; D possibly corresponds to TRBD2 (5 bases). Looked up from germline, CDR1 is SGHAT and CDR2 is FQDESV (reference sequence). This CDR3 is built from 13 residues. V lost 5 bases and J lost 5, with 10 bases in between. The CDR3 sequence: CASSIRTHNEQFF. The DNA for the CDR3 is TGTGCCAGCAGCATCCGGACTCACAATGAGCAGTTCTTC. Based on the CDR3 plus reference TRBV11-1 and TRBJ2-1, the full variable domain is EAEVAQSPRYKITEKSQAVAFWCDPISGHATLYWYRQILGQGPELLVQFQDESVVDDSQLPKDRFSAERLKGVDSTLKIQPAELGDSAMYLCASSIRTHNEQFFGPGTRLTVL.